This T cell receptor (beta chain) was retrieved from a study of early T cells in non-severe SARS-CoV-2 infection. Each CDR3 protein gets one entry after TCRdb re-called the 5' RACE reads with MiXCR. The sample lists 55,000 to 65,000 distinct CDR3 sequences, about 10% occurring once. V was pared by 3 bases and J by 5 bases, with 10 bases between. Germline CDR1 SGHTA, CDR2 FQGNSA. The CDR3 has 13 amino acids. The V gene is TRBV7-2, the J gene TRBJ1-1, with D possibly matching TRBD1 (5 bases). Sequenced: whole blood. This clonotype was sampled from an adult who was a healthcare worker with PCR-confirmed SARS-CoV-2 infection or an uninfected control (not recorded which). CDR3 nucleotide sequence: TGTGCCAGCAGCTTGGGGGTAGGAACTGAAGCTTTCTTT. It is translated as CASSLGVGTEAFF. The entire variable domain, with the rest obtained from reference TRBV7-2 and TRBJ1-1, is as follows: GAGVSQSPSNKVTEKGKDVELRCDPISGHTALYWYRQSLGQGLEFLIYFQGNSAPDKSGLPSDRFSAERTGGSVSTLTIQRTQQEDSAVYLCASSLGVGTEAFFGQGTRLTVV.